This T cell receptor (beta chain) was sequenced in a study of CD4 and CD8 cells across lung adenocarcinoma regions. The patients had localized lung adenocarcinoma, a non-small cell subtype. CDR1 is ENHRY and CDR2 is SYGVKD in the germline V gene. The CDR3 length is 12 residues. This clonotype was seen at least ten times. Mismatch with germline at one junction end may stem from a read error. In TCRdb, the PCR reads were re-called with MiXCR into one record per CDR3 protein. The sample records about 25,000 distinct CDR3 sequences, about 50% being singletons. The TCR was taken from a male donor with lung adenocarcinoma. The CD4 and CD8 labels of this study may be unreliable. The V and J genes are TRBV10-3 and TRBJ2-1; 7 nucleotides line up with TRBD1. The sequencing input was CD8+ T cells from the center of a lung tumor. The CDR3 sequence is CAISEARAGGKF. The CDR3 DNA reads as TGTGCCATCAGTGAGGCGAGGGCAGGGGGAAAGTTC.